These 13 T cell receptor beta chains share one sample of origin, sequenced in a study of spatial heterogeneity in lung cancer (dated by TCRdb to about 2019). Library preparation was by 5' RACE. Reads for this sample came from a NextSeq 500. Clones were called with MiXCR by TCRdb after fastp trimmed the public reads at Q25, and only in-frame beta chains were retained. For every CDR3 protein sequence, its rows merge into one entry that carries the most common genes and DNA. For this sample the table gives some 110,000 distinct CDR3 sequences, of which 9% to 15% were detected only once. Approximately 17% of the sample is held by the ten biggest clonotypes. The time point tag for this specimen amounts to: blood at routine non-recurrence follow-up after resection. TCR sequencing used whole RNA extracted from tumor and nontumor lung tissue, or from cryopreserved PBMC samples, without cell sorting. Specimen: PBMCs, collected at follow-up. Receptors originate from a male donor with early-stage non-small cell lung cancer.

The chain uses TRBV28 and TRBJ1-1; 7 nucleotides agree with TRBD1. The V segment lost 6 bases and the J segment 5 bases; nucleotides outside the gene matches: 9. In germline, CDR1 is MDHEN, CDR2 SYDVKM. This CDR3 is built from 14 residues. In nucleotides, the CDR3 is TGTGCCAGCAGCCCCCCGACAGGGATGACTGAAGCTTTCTTT. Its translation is CASSPPTGMTEAFF. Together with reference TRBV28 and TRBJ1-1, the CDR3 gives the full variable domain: DVKVTQSSRYLVKRTGEKVFLECVQDMDHENMFWYRQDPGLGLRLIYFSYDVKMKEKGDIPEGYSVSREKKERFSLILESASTNQTSMYLCASSPPTGMTEAFFGQGTRLTVV.

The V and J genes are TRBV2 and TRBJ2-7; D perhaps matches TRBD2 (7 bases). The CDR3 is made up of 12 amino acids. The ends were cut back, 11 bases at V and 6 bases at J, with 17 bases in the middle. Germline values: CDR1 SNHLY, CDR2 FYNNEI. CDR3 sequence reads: CAGGGGAGEQYF. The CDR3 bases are TGTGCCGGAGGTGGGGGGGCCGGCGAGCAGTACTTC.

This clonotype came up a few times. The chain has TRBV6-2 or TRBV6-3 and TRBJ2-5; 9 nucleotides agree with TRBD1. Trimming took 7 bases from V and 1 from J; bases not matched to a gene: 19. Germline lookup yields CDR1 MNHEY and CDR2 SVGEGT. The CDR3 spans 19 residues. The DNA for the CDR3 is TGTGCCAGCAAAACAATTGGGACAGGGTTTCCACGATCCCAAGAGACCCAGTACTTC. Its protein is CASKTIGTGFPRSQETQYF.

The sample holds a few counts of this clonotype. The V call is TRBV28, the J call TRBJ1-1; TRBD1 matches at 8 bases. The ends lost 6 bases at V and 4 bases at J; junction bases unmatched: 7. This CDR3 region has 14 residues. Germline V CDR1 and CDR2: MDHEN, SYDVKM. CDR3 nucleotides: TGTGCCAGCAGACACACAGGGGGAGGCACTGAAGCTTTCTTT. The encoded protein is CASRHTGGGTEAFF.

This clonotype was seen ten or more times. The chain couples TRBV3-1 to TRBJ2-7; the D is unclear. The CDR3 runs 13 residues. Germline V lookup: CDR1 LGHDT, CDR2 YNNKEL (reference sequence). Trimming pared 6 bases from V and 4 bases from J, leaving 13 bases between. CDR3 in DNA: TGTGCCAGCAGTGGACCGTTCGGGTACGAGCAGTACTTC. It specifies CASSGPFGYEQYF.

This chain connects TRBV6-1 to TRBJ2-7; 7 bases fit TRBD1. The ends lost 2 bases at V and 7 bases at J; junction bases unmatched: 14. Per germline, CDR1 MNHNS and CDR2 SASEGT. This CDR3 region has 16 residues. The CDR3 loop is CASSESQGQGSWEQYF. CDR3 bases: TGTGCCAGCAGTGAATCACAGGGGCAGGGGTCCTGGGAGCAGTACTTC.

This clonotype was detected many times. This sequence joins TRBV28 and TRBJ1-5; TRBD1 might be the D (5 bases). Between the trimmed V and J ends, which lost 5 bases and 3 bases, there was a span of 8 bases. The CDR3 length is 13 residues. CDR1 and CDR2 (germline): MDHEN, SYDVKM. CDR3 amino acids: CASSRDLNQPQHF. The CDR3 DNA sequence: TGTGCCAGCAGTCGGGACCTCAATCAGCCCCAGCATTTT.

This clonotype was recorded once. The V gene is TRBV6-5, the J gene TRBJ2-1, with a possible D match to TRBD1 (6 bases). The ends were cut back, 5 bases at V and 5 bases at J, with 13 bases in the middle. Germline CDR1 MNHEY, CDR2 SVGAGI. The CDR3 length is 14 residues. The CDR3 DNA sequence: TGTGCCAGCAGTAGCAGGGGTCGAAACAATGAGCAGTTCTTC. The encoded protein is CASSSRGRNNEQFF.

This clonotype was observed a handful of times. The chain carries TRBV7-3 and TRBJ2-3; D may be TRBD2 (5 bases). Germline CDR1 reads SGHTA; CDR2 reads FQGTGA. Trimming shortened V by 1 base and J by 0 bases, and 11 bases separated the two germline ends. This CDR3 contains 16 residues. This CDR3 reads CASSLRGPTSTDTQYF. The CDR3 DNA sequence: TGTGCCAGCAGCTTAAGAGGGCCAACTAGCACAGATACGCAGTATTTT.

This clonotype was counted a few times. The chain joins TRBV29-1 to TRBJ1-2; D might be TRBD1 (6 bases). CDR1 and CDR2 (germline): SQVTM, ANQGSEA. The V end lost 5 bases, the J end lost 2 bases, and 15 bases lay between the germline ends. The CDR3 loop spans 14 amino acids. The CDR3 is CSVYDSDRNYGYTF. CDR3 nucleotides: TGCAGCGTTTATGACTCCGACAGGAACTATGGCTACACCTTC.

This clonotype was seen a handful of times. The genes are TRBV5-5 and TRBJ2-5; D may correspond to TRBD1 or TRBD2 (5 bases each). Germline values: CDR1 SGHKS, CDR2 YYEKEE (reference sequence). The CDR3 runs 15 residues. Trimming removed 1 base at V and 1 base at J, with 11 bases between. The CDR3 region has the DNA TGTGCCAGCAGCTTGCCGAGGGGACCCCAAGAGACCCAGTACTTC. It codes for CASSLPRGPQETQYF.

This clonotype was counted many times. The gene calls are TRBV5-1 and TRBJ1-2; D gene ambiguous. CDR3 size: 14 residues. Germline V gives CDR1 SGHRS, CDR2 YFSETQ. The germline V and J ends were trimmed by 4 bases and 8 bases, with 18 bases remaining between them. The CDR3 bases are TGCGCCAGCAGCCCTGCCCAAGCGGTTGGCGGCTACACCTTC. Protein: CASSPAQAVGGYTF.

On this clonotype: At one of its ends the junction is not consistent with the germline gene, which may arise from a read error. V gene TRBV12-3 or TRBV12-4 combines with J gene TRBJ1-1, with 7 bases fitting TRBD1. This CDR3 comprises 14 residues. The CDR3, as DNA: TGTGCCAGCCAACAGGACAGGCCAAACACTGCAGCTTTCTTT. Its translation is CASQQDRPNTAAFF.